The T cell receptor (beta chain) under discussion was sequenced for a study of blood T cells in healthy people across ages. The CDR3 sequence is 11 residues long. Looked up from germline, CDR1 is SQVTM and CDR2 is ANQGSEA. V was trimmed by 6 bases and J by 4 bases, leaving 8 bases between them. Alongside a J-beta primer mix, a sample-barcoded 5' primer served in a second PCR lasting roughly 7 to 12 cycles. TCRdb re-analysed the 5' RACE reads in MiXCR, keeping a single row per CDR3 protein. The repertoire holds more than 700,000 distinct CDR3 sequences, with 40% to 65% as singletons. This clonotype was counted only a few times.

The chain combines TRBV29-1 with TRBJ2-3; D is unclear. The TCR sequence derives from an elderly man in good health. Sequencing used blood. CDR3 in amino acids: CSVGGADTQYF. CDR3 nucleotide sequence: TGCAGCGTGGGCGGCGCAGATACGCAGTATTTT.